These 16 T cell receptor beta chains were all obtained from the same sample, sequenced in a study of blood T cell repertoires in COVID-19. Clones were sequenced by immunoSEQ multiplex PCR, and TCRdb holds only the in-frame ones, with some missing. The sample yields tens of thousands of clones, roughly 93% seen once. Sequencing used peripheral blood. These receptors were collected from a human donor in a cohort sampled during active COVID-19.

DNA of the CDR3: TGTGCCAGCAGCTGGCCTAGGACACTCTCTGGAAACACCATATATTTT. Encoded protein: CASSWPRTLSGNTIYF. This chain links TRBV7-9 with TRBJ1-3, with a possible D match to TRBD1 (5 bases). Looked up from germline, CDR1 is SEHNR and CDR2 is FQNEAQ (reference sequence). The CDR3 runs to 16 residues. The ends were cut back, 4 bases at V and 0 bases at J, with 13 bases in the middle.

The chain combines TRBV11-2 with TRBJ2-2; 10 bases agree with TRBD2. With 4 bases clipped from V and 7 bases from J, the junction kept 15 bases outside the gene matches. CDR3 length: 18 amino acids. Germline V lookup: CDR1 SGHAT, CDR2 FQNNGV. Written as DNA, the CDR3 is TGTGCCAGCAGCTCCCGAGGTAGCGGGGGGCCCGCCGACGGGGAGCTGTTTTTT. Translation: CASSSRGSGGPADGELFF.

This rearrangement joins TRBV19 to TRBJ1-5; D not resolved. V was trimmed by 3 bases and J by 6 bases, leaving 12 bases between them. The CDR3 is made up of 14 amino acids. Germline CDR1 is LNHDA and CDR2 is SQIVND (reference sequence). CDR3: CASSMAALVQPQHF. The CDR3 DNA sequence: TGTGCCAGTAGTATGGCAGCCCTAGTTCAGCCCCAGCATTTT.

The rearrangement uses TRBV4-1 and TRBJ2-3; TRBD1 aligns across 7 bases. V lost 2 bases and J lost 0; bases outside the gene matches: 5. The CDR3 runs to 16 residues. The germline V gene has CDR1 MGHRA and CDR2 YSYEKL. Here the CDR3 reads CASSQKGAGSTDTQYF. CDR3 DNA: TGCGCCAGCAGCCAAAAGGGGGCAGGGAGCACAGATACGCAGTATTTT.

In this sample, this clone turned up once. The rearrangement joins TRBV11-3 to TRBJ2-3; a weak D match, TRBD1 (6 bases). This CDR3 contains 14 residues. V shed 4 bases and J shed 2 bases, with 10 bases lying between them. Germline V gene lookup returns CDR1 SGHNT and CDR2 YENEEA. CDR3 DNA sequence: TGTGCCAGCAGCTACGACAGGACCACAGATACGCAGTATTTT. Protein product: CASSYDRTTDTQYF.

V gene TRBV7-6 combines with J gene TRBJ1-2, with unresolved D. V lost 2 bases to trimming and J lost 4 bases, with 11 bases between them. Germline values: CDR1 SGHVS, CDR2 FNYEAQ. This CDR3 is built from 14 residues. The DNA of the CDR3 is TGTGCCAGCAGCTTAAATGGGCCGTTCTATGGCTACACCTTC. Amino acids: CASSLNGPFYGYTF.

CDR3 sequence: CASSYLGGPSYEQYF. Written as DNA, the CDR3 is TGTGCCAGCAGTTACCTGGGGGGGCCCTCCTACGAGCAGTACTTC. The chain combines TRBV6-6 with TRBJ2-7; D is perhaps TRBD2 (7 bases). V was clipped by 2 bases and J by 0 bases, with 11 bases between them. Germline V gene sequence: CDR1 MNHNY, CDR2 SVGAGI (reference sequence). There are 15 residues in the CDR3.

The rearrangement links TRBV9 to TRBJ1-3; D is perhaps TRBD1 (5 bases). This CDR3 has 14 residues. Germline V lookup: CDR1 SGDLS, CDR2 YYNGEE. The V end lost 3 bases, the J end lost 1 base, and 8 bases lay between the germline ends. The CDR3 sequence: CASSDRQSGNTIYF. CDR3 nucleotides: TGTGCCAGCAGCGACCGACAGTCTGGAAACACCATATATTTT.

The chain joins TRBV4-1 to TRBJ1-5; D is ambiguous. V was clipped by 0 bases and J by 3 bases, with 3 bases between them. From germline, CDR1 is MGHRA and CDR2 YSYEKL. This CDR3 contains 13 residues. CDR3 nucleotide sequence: TGCGCCAGCAGCCAAGAACTCAATCAGCCCCAGCATTTT. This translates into CASSQELNQPQHF.

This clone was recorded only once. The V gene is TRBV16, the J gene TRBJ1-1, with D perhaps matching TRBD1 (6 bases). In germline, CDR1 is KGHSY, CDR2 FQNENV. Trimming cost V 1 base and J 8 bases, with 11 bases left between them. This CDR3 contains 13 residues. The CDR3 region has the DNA TGTGCCAGCAGCCAATACTCAGGGGCCGAAGCTTTCTTT. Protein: CASSQYSGAEAFF.

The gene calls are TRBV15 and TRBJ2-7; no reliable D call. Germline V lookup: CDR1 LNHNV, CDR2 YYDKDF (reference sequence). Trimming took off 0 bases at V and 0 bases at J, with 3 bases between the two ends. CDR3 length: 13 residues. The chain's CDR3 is CATSRDGSYEQYF. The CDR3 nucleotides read TGTGCCACCAGCAGAGACGGCTCCTACGAGCAGTACTTC. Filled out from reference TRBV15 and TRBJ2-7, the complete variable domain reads DAMVIQNPRYQVTQFGKPVTLSCSQTLNHNVMYWYQQKSSQAPKLLFHYYDKDFNNEADTPDNFQSRRPNTSFCFLDIRSPGLGDTAMYLCATSRDGSYEQYFGPGTRLTVT.

The CDR3 protein is CASSLGLRRTEAFF. The CDR3 nucleotides read TGTGCCAGCAGCTTAGGCCTAAGGAGGACTGAAGCTTTCTTT. V usage is TRBV13 and J usage is TRBJ1-1; no clear D. The CDR3 has 14 residues. CDR1 PRHDT and CDR2 FYEKMQ come from the germline V gene (reference sequence). V shed 0 bases and J shed 5 bases, with 10 bases lying between them.

This chain's CDR3 is CASSQDRLGKWGDEQFF. CDR3 nucleotides: TGTGCCAGCAGCCAAGATAGGTTGGGAAAGTGGGGCGATGAGCAGTTCTTC. This chain links TRBV14 with TRBJ2-1, with D possibly TRBD1 on 5 matching bases. The CDR3 has 17 residues. V gave up 0 bases and J gave up 8 bases, with 20 bases separating them. CDR1 is SGHDN, CDR2 FVKESK, per germline.

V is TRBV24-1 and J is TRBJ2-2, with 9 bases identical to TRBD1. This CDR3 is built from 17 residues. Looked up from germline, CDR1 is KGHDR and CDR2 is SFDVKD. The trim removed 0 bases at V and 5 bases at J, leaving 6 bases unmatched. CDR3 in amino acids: CATSDLLGQGRTGELFF. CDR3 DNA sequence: TGTGCCACCAGTGATTTGCTGGGACAGGGTAGGACCGGGGAGCTGTTTTTT.

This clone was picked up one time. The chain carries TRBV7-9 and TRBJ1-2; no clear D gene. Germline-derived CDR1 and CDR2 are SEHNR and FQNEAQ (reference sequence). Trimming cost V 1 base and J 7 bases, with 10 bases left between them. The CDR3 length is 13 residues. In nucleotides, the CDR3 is TGTGCCAGCAGCTTAGGCTCGGGGATTGGCTACACCTTC. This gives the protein CASSLGSGIGYTF.

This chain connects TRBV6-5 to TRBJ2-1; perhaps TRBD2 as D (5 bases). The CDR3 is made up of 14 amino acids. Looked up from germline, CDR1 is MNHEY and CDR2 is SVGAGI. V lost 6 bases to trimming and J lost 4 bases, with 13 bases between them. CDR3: CASSPGLFYNEQFF. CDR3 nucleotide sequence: TGTGCCAGCAGCCCCGGACTTTTTTACAATGAGCAGTTCTTC.